Following are 13 T cell receptor beta chains from one sample sequenced in a study of shared clonotypes between healthy human individuals. The data were produced by immunoSEQ multiplex PCR, yet TCRdb's version contains in-frame clones alone and is incomplete. Found here are approximately 2.5 million clones, roughly 93% of them singletons; the top ten hold roughly 0.36%. Sequencing input: naive CD4+ T cells from PBMCs. Subset: CD45RA+ positively selected. The receptors derive from a man aged 18 to 29 in good health. Some clones in this sample may be carry-over from other donors' samples.

The rearrangement uses TRBV5-6 and TRBJ2-3; maybe TRBD2 (7 bases). The V gene's germline CDR1 is SGHDT and CDR2 YYEEEE. V was shortened by 4 bases and J by 3 bases, with 18 bases between the two germline ends. CDR3 size: 16 residues. The chain's CDR3 is CASSIAGRGLTDTQYF. The CDR3 region has the DNA TGTGCCAGCAGCATTGCGGGGCGGGGGCTGACAGATACGCAGTATTTT.

V usage is TRBV6-1 and J usage is TRBJ1-2; tentative D call: TRBD1 (5 bases). Germline V CDR1 and CDR2: MNHNS, SASEGT. Trimming took off 1 base at V and 4 bases at J, with 10 bases between the two ends. This CDR3 spans 14 amino acids. In nucleotides, the CDR3 is TGTGCCAGCAGTGAAGATTTGACAGCCTATGGCTACACCTTC. Translation: CASSEDLTAYGYTF.

The chain employs TRBV7-2 and TRBJ1-1; D may be TRBD1 (6 bases). Deletions cut 6 bases from V and 0 bases from J, with 14 bases between. This CDR3 contains 15 residues. Germline CDR1 is SGHTA and CDR2 is FQGNSA. The CDR3 bases are TGTGCCAGCAGATGGAACAGGGCCCTGAACACTGAAGCTTTCTTT. It codes for CASRWNRALNTEAFF.

The J gene is TRBJ2-2, the V gene TRBV7-9; D is uncertain. The CDR3 runs to 16 residues. V lost 1 base and J lost 6, with 15 bases in between. Germline V CDR1 and CDR2: SEHNR, FQNEAQ (reference sequence). This CDR3 is CASSLGRTVDPGELFF. The CDR3 bases are TGTGCCAGCAGCTTAGGACGAACAGTAGACCCCGGGGAGCTGTTTTTT.

As concerns this clone: Different DNA sequences within this sample yield the same CDR3. The rearrangement uses TRBV30 and TRBJ1-2; 7 positions match TRBD1. The germline gives CDR1 GTSNPN, CDR2 SVGIG (reference sequence). Trimming took 5 bases from V and 0 from J; bases not matched to a gene: 0. This CDR3 is 12 amino acids long. CDR3 DNA sequence: TGTGCCTGGGACAGGGCTAACTATGGCTACACCTTC. Translating it yields CAWDRANYGYTF.

To note about this clone: Other DNA sequences in the same sample also yield this CDR3. The chain uses TRBV7-3 and TRBJ2-1; a possible D gene is TRBD2 (5 bases). Germline V gene lookup returns CDR1 SGHTA and CDR2 FQGTGA. Trimming took 0 bases from V and 10 from J, leaving 7 bases between them. The CDR3 length is 12 residues. CDR3 sequence (DNA): TGTGCCAGCAGCTTAACGACGGGAGAGCAGTTCTTC. This sequence encodes CASSLTTGEQFF.

As DNA, the CDR3 is TGTGCCAGCTCAGGAGCGGGAGGCTACTACGAGCAGTACTTC. Translated: CASSGAGGYYEQYF. The gene calls are TRBV7-2 and TRBJ2-7, with 9 bases fitting TRBD2. The CDR3 is 14 amino acids. Germline CDR1 reads SGHTA; CDR2 reads FQGNSA. J was trimmed by 3 bases and V by 8 bases; bases with no gene match: 8. The full variable domain, rest sourced from reference TRBV7-2 and TRBJ2-7, is GAGVSQSPSNKVTEKGKDVELRCDPISGHTALYWYRQSLGQGLEFLIYFQGNSAPDKSGLPSDRFSAERTGGSVSTLTIQRTQQEDSAVYLCASSGAGGYYEQYFGPGTRLTVT.

The chain carries TRBV21-1 and TRBJ2-7; the table's D call TRBD2 went unverified against the DNA. TRBV21-1 is listed as a pseudogene. The CDR3 has 16 amino acids. CDR3 nucleotides: TGTGCCAGCAGCTCATGTCGATTGCGAGAGTTCTACGAGCAGTACTTC. Translating it yields CASSSCRLREFYEQYF.

This chain uses TRBV7-2 with TRBJ2-1, with TRBD2 matching over 10 bases. V was clipped by 5 bases and J by 7 bases; unmatched bases: 11. Germline CDR1 and CDR2: SGHTA and FQGNSA. The CDR3 loop spans 16 amino acids. The DNA of the CDR3 is TGTGCCAGCAGCCCCCCTGGGAGCGGGAGGGCTAATGAGCAGTTCTTC. Its protein product is CASSPPGSGRANEQFF.

The chain combines TRBV5-8 with TRBJ2-3; TRBD2 aligns across 11 bases. The CDR3 covers 16 residues. Germline values: CDR1 SGHTS, CDR2 YDEGEE. The ends lost 2 bases at V and 6 bases at J; junction bases unmatched: 8. CDR3 region: CASSFGLAGGGDTQYF. Written as DNA, the CDR3 is TGTGCCAGCAGCTTCGGCCTAGCGGGAGGAGGGGATACGCAGTATTTT.

This sequence joins TRBV7-8 and TRBJ1-1, with D unclear. The CDR3 has 14 residues. The V end lost 2 bases, the J end lost 1 base, and 8 bases lay between the germline ends. The germline gives CDR1 SGHVS, CDR2 FQNEAQ. CDR3 in amino acids: CASSLRVPNTEAFF. CDR3 nucleotides: TGTGCCAGCAGCTTACGGGTACCGAACACTGAAGCTTTCTTT.

The gene calls are TRBV10-3 and TRBJ2-5; 7 nucleotides line up with TRBD1. The end of the DNA fits TRBJ2-7 better, so the J call may be wrong. Germline V gene sequence: CDR1 ENHRY, CDR2 SYGVKD. CDR3 size: 13 residues. CDR3 bases: TGTGCCATCAGGAAGACAGGGCCGGACGAGCAGTACTTC. It specifies CAIRKTGPDEQYF.

The count of this clone is one. J is TRBJ2-3 and V is TRBV4-3, with D perhaps TRBD2 (5 bases). Germline V gene sequence: CDR1 LGHNA, CDR2 YSLEER. V was shortened by 1 base and J by 7 bases, with 21 bases between the two germline ends. This CDR3 contains 17 residues. The CDR3 loop is CASSQGVFGRGPNTQYF. CDR3 in DNA: TGCGCCAGCAGCCAAGGCGTTTTTGGGAGAGGCCCAAATACGCAGTATTTT.